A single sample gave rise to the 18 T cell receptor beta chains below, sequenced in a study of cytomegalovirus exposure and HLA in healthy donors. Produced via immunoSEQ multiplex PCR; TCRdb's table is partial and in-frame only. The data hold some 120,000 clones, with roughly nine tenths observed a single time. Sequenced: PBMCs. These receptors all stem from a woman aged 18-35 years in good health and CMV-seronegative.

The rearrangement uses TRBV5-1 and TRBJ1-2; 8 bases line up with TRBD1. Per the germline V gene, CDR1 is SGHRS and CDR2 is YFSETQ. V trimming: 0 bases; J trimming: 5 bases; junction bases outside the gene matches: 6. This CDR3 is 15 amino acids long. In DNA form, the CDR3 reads TGCGCCAGCAGCTTGGCCGGGACAGGAGCATATGGCTACACCTTC. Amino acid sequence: CASSLAGTGAYGYTF. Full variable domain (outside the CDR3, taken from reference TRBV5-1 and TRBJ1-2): KAGVTQTPRYLIKTRGQQVTLSCSPISGHRSVSWYQQTPGQGLQFLFEYFSETQRNKGNFPGRFSGRQFSNSRSEMNVSTLELGDSALYLCASSLAGTGAYGYTFGSGTRLTVV.

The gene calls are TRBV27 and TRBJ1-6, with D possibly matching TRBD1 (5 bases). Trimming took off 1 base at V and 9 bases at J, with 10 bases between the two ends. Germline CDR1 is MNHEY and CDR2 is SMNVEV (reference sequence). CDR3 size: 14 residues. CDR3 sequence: CASSLWGEGSPLHF. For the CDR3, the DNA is TGTGCCAGCAGTTTATGGGGGGAGGGTTCACCCCTCCACTTT.

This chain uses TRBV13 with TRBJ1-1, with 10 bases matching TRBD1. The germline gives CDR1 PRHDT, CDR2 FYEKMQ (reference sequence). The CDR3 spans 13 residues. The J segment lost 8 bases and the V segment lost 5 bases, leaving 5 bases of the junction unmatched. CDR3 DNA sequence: TGTGCCAGCAGCGCGACAGGGGGCTTGGAAGCTTTCTTT. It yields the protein CASSATGGLEAFF.

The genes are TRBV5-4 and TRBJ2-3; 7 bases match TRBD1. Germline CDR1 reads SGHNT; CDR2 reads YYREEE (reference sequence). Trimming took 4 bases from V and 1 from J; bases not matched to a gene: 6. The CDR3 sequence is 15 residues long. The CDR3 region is CASSQGVSGTDTQYF. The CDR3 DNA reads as TGTGCCAGCAGCCAGGGGGTTTCGGGCACAGATACGCAGTATTTT.

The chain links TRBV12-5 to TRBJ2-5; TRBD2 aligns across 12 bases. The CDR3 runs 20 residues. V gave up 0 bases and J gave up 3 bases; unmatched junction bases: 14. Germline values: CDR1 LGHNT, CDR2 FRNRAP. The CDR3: CASGLVGSPHRLAGEETQYF. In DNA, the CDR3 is TGTGCTAGTGGTTTGGTAGGTTCCCCCCATAGACTAGCGGGAGAAGAGACCCAGTACTTC.

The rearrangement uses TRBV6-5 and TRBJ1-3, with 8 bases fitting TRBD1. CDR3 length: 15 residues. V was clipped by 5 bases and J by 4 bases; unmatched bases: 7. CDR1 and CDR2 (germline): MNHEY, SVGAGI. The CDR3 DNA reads TGTGCCAGCAGTCGACTGACAGGGGAGGGAAACACCATATATTTT. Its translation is CASSRLTGEGNTIYF.

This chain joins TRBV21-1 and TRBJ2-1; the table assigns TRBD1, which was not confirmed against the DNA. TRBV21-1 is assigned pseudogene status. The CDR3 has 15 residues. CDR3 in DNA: TGTGCCAGCAGCACCCGGGACAGGGAGTACAATGAGCAGTTCTTC. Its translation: CASSTRDREYNEQFF.

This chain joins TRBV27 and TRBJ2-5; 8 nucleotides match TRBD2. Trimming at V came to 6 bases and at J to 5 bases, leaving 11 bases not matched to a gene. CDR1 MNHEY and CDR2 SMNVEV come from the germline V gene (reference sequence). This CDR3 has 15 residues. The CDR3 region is CASSGGGSPGETQYF. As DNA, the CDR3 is TGTGCCAGCAGCGGGGGGGGCAGCCCTGGGGAGACCCAGTACTTC.

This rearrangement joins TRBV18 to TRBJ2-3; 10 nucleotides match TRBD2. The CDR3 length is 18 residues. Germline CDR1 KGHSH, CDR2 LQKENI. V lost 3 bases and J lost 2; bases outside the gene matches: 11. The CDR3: CASSPRTSGRGDTDTQYF. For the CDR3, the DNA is TGTGCCAGCTCACCGAGGACTAGCGGCCGTGGGGACACAGATACGCAGTATTTT.

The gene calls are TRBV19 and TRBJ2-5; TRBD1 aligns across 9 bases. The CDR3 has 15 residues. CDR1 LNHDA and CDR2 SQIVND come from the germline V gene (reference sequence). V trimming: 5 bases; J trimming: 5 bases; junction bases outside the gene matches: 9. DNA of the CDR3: TGTGCCAGTAGTGCCCGGGACAGGGCTATCGAGACCCAGTACTTC. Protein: CASSARDRAIETQYF. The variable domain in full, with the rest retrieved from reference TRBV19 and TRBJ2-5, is DGGITQSPKYLFRKEGQNVTLSCEQNLNHDAMYWYRQDPGQGLRLIYYSQIVNDFQKGDIAEGYSVSREKKESFPLTVTSAQKNPTAFYLCASSARDRAIETQYFGPGTRLLVL.

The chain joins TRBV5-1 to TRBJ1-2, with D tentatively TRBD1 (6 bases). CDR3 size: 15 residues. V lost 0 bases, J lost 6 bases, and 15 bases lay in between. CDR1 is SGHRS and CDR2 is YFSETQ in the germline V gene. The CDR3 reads CASSLGTGQGDGYTF. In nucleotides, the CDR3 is TGCGCCAGCAGCTTGGGAACAGGGCAAGGGGATGGCTACACCTTC.

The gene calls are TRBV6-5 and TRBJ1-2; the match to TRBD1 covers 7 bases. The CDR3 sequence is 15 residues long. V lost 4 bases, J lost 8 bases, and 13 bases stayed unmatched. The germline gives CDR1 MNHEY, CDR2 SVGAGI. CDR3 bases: TGTGCCAGCAGTTCCTATTCTGAGGGGGCTGAGGGCTACACCTTC. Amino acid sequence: CASSSYSEGAEGYTF.

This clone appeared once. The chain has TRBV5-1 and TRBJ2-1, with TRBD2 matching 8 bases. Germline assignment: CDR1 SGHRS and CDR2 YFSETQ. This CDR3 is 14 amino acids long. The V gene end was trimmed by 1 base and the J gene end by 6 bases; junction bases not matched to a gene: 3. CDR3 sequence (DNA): TGCGCCAGCAGCTTGAAAGCGGGGGTCAATGAGCAGTTCTTC. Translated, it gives CASSLKAGVNEQFF. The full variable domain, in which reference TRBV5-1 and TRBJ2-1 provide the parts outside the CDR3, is KAGVTQTPRYLIKTRGQQVTLSCSPISGHRSVSWYQQTPGQGLQFLFEYFSETQRNKGNFPGRFSGRQFSNSRSEMNVSTLELGDSALYLCASSLKAGVNEQFFGPGTRLTVL.

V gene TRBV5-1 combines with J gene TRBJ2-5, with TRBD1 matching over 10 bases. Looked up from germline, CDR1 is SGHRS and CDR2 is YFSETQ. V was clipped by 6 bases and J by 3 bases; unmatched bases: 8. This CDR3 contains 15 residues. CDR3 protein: CASNSGTGVKETQYF. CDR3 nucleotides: TGCGCCAGCAACTCCGGGACAGGGGTAAAAGAGACCCAGTACTTC.

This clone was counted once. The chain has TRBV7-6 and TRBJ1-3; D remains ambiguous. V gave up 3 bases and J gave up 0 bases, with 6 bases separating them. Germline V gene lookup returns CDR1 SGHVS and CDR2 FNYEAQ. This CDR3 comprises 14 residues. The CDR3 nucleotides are TGTGCCAGCAGCTTTTCCCACTCTGGAAACACCATATATTTT. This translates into CASSFSHSGNTIYF.

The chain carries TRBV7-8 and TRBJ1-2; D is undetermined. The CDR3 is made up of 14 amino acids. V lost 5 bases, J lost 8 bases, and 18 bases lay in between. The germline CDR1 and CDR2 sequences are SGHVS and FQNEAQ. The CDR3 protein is CASSPWRTRKGYTF. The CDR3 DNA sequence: TGTGCCAGCAGCCCCTGGCGGACTCGGAAAGGCTACACCTTC.

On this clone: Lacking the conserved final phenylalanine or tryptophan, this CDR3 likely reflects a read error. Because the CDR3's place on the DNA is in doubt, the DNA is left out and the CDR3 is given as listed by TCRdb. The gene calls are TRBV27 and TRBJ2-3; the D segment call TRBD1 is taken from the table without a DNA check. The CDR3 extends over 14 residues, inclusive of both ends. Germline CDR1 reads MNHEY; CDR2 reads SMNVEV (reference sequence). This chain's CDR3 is CASSLSQGATESEI.

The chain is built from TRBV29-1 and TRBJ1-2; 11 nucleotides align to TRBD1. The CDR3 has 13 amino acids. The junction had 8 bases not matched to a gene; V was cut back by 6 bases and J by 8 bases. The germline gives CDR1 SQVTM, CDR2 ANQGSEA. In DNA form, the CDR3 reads TGCAGCGTGTGGACAGGGGGCGCCGGGGGCTACACCTTC. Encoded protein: CSVWTGGAGGYTF.